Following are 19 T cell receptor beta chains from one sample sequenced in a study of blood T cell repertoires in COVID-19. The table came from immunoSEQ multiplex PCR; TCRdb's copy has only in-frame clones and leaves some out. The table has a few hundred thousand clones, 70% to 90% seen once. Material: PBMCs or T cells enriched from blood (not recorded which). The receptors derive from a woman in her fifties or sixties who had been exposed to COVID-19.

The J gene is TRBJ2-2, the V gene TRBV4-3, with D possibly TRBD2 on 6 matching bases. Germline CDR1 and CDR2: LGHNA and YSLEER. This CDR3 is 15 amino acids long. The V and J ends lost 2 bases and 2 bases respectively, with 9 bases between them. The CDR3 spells CASSQSGLNTGELFF. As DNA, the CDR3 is TGCGCCAGCAGCCAAAGCGGGCTTAACACCGGGGAGCTGTTTTTT.

The CDR3 loop is CASSSKQTTTGELFF. Written as DNA, the CDR3 is TGTGCCAGCAGCTCAAAACAGACAACCACCGGGGAGCTGTTTTTT. This chain joins TRBV5-4 and TRBJ2-2; D is unclear. Looked up from germline, CDR1 is SGHNT and CDR2 is YYREEE (reference sequence). Trimming removed 3 bases at V and 4 bases at J, with 13 bases between. This CDR3 has 15 amino acids. Combining the CDR3 with reference TRBV5-4 and TRBJ2-2 gives the whole variable domain ETGVTQSPTHLIKTRGQQVTLRCSSQSGHNTVSWYQQALGQGPQFIFQYYREEENGRGNFPPRFSGLQFPNYSSELNVNALELDDSALYLCASSSKQTTTGELFFGEGSRLTVL.

The CDR3 coding sequence is TGTGCCAGCAGCCAAGATCTGGTTAGCGGGGCAGATACGCAGTATTTT. This codes for CASSQDLVSGADTQYF. This chain links TRBV4-2 with TRBJ2-3; 8 positions agree with TRBD2. Germline CDR1 is LGHNA and CDR2 is YNFKEQ. The CDR3 loop spans 16 amino acids. Trimming at V came to 0 bases and at J to 4 bases, leaving 6 bases not matched to a gene.

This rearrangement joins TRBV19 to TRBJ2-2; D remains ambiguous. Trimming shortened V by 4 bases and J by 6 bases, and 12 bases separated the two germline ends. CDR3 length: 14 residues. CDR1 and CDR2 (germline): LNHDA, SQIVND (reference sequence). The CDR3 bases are TGTGCCAGTAGTACACCGAGAGTTGCCGGGGAGCTGTTTTTT. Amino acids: CASSTPRVAGELFF.

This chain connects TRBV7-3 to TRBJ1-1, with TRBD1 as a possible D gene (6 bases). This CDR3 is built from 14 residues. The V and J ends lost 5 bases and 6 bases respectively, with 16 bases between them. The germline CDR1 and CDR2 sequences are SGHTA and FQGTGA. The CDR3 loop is CASSPTGFMPEAFF. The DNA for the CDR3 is TGTGCCAGCAGCCCTACAGGGTTTATGCCTGAAGCTTTCTTT.

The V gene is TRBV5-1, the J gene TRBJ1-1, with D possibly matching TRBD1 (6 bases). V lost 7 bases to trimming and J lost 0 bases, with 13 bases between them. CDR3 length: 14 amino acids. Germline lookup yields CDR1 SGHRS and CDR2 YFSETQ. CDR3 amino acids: CASSAGALNTEAFF. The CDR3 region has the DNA TGCGCCAGCTCCGCGGGGGCCCTGAACACTGAAGCTTTCTTT. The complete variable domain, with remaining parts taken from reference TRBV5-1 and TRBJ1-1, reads KAGVTQTPRYLIKTRGQQVTLSCSPISGHRSVSWYQQTPGQGLQFLFEYFSETQRNKGNFPGRFSGRQFSNSRSEMNVSTLELGDSALYLCASSAGALNTEAFFGQGTRLTVV.

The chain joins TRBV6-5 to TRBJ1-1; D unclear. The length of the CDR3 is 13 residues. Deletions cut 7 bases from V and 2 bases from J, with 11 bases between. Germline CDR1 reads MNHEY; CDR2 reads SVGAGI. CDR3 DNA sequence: TGTGCCAGCAAACGGGGTCGAAACACTGAAGCTTTCTTT. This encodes CASKRGRNTEAFF.

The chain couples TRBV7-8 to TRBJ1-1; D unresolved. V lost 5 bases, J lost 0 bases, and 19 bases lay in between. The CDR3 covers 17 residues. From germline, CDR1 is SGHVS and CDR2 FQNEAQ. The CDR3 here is CASSRAAGSPMNTEAFF. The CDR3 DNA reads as TGTGCCAGCAGCCGCGCGGCGGGGTCCCCTATGAACACTGAAGCTTTCTTT.

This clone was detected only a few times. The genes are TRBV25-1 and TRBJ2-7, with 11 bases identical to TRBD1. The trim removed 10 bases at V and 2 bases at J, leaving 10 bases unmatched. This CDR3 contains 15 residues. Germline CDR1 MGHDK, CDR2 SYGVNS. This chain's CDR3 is CATGGRGQGAYEQYF. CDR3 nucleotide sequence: TGTGCCACAGGCGGTCGGGGACAGGGGGCCTACGAGCAGTACTTC.

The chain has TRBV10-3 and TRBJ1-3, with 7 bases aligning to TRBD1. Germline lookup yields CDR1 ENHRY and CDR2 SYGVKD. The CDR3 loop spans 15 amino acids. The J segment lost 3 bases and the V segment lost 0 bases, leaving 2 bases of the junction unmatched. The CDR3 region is CAISESTGFGNTIYF. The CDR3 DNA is TGTGCCATCAGTGAGTCGACAGGGTTTGGAAACACCATATATTTT.

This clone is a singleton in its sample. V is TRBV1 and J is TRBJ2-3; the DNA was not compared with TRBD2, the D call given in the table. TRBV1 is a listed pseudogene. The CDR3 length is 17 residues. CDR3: CTSSQDLGSGGANTQYF. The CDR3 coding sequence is TGCACCAGCAGCCAAGATCTTGGAAGCGGGGGGGCGAATACGCAGTATTTT.

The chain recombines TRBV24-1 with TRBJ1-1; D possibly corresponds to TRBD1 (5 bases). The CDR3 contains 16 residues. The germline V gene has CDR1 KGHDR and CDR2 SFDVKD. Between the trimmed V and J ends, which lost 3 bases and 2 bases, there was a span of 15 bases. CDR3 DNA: TGTGCCACCAGTGATCCCCGCCCAGGGCACAACACTGAAGCTTTCTTT. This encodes CATSDPRPGHNTEAFF.

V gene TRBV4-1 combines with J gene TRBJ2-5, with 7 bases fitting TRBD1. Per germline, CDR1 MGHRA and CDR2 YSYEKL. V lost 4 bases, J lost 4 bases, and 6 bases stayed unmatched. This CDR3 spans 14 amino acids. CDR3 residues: CASSPAQGVETQYF. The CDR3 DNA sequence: TGCGCCAGCAGCCCCGCCCAGGGGGTAGAGACCCAGTACTTC.

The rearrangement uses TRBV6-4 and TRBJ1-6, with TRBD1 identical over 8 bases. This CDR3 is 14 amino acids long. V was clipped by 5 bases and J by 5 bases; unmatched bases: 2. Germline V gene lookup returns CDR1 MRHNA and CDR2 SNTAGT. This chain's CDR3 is CASSRTGNNSPLHF. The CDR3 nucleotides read TGTGCCAGCAGTCGGACAGGGAATAATTCACCCCTCCACTTT.

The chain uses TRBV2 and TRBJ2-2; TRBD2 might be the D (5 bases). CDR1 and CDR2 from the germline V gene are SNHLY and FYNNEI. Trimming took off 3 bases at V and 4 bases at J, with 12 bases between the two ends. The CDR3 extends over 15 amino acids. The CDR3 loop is CASSEGTGSTGELFF. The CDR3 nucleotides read TGTGCCAGCAGTGAGGGAACGGGATCCACCGGGGAGCTGTTTTTT. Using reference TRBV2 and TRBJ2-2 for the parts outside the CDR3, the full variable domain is EPEVTQTPSHQVTQMGQEVILRCVPISNHLYFYWYRQILGQKVEFLVSFYNNEISEKSEIFDDQFSVERPDGSNFTLKIRSTKLEDSAMYFCASSEGTGSTGELFFGEGSRLTVL.

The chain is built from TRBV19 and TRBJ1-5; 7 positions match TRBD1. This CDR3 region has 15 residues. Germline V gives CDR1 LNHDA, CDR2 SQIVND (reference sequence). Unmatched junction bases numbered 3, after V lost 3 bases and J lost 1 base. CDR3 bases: TGTGCCAGTAGTATCAGAGGGGGCAGCAATCAGCCCCAGCATTTT. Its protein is CASSIRGGSNQPQHF.

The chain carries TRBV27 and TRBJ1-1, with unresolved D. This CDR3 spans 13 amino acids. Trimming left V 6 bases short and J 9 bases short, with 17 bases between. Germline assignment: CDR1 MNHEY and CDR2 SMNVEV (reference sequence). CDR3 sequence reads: CASSWREGAKAFF. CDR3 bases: TGTGCCAGCAGCTGGCGGGAGGGAGCGAAAGCTTTCTTT.

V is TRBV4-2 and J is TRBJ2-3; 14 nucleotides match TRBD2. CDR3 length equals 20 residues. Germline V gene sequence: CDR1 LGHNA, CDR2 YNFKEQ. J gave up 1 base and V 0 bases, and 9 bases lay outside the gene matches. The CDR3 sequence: CASSQDPLTTSGGGTDTQYF. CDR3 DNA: TGTGCCAGCAGCCAAGATCCCCTTACGACTAGCGGGGGGGGCACAGATACGCAGTATTTT.

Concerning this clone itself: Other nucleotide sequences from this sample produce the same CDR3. The chain's CDR3 is CASSLGLSYEQYF. The CDR3 nucleotides read TGTGCCAGCAGCTTGGGACTATCCTACGAGCAGTACTTC. The rearrangement joins TRBV13 to TRBJ2-7; TRBD2 aligns across 7 bases. This CDR3 has 13 residues. Germline V gene lookup returns CDR1 PRHDT and CDR2 FYEKMQ (reference sequence). Trimming at V came to 3 bases and at J to 1 base, leaving 0 bases not matched to a gene.